Following are 25 T cell receptor beta chains from one sample sequenced in a study of shared clonotypes between healthy human individuals. Terminally differentiated effector memory CD45RA+ cells were excluded from the naive CD8 cells, which were CD45RO-negative and positively selected for CCR7. Profiling relied on immunoSEQ multiplex PCR, and the TCRdb table lists in-frame clones only, not all of them. The sample includes about 1.9 million clones, 80% to 95% of them seen just once. Material: naive CD8+ T cells from PBMCs. The receptors here all came from a man between 18 and 29 years old in good health. Some clones in this sample may be carry-over from other donors' samples.

This chain joins TRBV6-6 and TRBJ1-4; D is ambiguous. Trimming took off 4 bases at V and 10 bases at J, with 7 bases between the two ends. The CDR3 spans 11 residues. Germline CDR1 reads MNHNY; CDR2 reads SVGAGI (reference sequence). The CDR3 protein is CASSSTGKLFF. Here the CDR3 DNA reads TGTGCCAGCAGTTCGACGGGAAAACTGTTTTTT.

This clone was observed once. V and J are TRBV28 and TRBJ2-5; TRBD1 matches at 9 bases. J gave up 5 bases and V 3 bases, and 10 bases lay outside the gene matches. Germline CDR1 MDHEN, CDR2 SYDVKM. This CDR3 is built from 16 residues. CDR3 in amino acids: CASSFLTGGSRETQYF. The CDR3 DNA follows: TGTGCCAGCAGTTTTTTGACAGGGGGTTCTCGGGAGACCCAGTACTTC.

The chain has TRBV5-6 and TRBJ2-2; D not certain. This CDR3 is 13 amino acids long. V was cut by 4 bases and J by 5 bases, with 9 bases left in between. Germline CDR1 is SGHDT and CDR2 is YYEEEE. The CDR3: CASSPPVTGELFF. The CDR3 nucleotides read TGTGCCAGCAGCCCCCCCGTGACCGGGGAGCTGTTTTTT.

The rearrangement joins TRBV21-1 to TRBJ2-5. TRBV21-1 is a documented pseudogene. CDR3 length: 14 amino acids. CDR3 sequence (DNA): TGTGCCAGCAGCAAAGAGGCAGCCCTGGAGACCCAGTACTTC. Its translation: CASSKEAALETQYF.

This clone came up once. The chain couples TRBV27 to TRBJ1-4; TRBD1 is a possible D gene (5 bases). Trimming stripped 6 bases from V and 3 bases from J, with 11 bases between. CDR1 is MNHEY, CDR2 SMNVEV, per germline (reference sequence). The CDR3 consists of 14 residues. Here the CDR3 DNA reads TGTGCCAGCAGGGGGGGGACCTCTAATGAAAAACTGTTTTTT. Protein sequence: CASRGGTSNEKLFF.

CDR3 in amino acids: CATEEREGEDTQYF. In nucleotides, the CDR3 is TGTGCCACCGAGGAGCGGGAGGGGGAAGATACGCAGTATTTT. The chain couples TRBV19 to TRBJ2-3; TRBD2 matches 10 bases. There are 14 residues in the CDR3. CDR1 is LNHDA, CDR2 SQIVND, per germline (reference sequence). With V trimmed by 10 bases and J by 5 bases, 9 bases remained unmatched. The full variable domain, its missing parts supplied by reference TRBV19 and TRBJ2-3, is DGGITQSPKYLFRKEGQNVTLSCEQNLNHDAMYWYRQDPGQGLRLIYYSQIVNDFQKGDIAEGYSVSREKKESFPLTVTSAQKNPTAFYLCATEEREGEDTQYFGPGTRLTVL.

The chain is built from TRBV7-2 and TRBJ1-2, with D unclear. The CDR3 is 18 residues long. The germline V gene encodes CDR1 SGHTA and CDR2 FQGNSA. V was shortened by 4 bases and J by 4 bases, with 25 bases between the two germline ends. This CDR3 reads CASSSGNWQVARVYGYTF. The CDR3 DNA reads TGTGCCAGCAGCTCGGGGAACTGGCAGGTGGCCCGTGTCTATGGCTACACCTTC.

The rearrangement uses TRBV9 and TRBJ2-5; D uncertain. Trimming left V 4 bases short and J 0 bases short, with 16 bases between. The CDR3 is 16 residues long. Germline CDR1 reads SGDLS; CDR2 reads YYNGEE. Here the CDR3 DNA reads TGTGCCAGCAGCCGAGGAAGGATACCGTACCAAGAGACCCAGTACTTC. Protein: CASSRGRIPYQETQYF.

The chain couples TRBV2 to TRBJ2-3; D possibly corresponds to TRBD2 (6 bases). Germline CDR1 SNHLY, CDR2 FYNNEI. CDR3 size: 14 residues. Trimming removed 8 bases at V and 4 bases at J, with 16 bases between. Written as DNA, the CDR3 is TGTGCCAGCGGGCGGGATCAGGGTTCAGATACGCAGTATTTT. Translated: CASGRDQGSDTQYF.

V and J are TRBV18 and TRBJ2-3; weak D call: TRBD1 (6 bases). Germline V gives CDR1 KGHSH, CDR2 LQKENI. V was shortened by 0 bases and J by 2 bases, with 9 bases between the two germline ends. CDR3 length: 15 residues. The CDR3 region has the DNA TGTGCCAGCTCACCACCGGACAGCTTCACAGATACGCAGTATTTT. Translating gives CASSPPDSFTDTQYF.

The chain combines TRBV9 with TRBJ2-1; 12 bases line up with TRBD2. The V segment lost 0 bases and the J segment 2 bases; nucleotides outside the gene matches: 0. Germline V gene sequence: CDR1 SGDLS, CDR2 YYNGEE. The CDR3 sequence is 16 residues long. The CDR3 coding sequence is TGTGCCAGCAGCGTAGCTAGCGGGAGGGCCTACAATGAGCAGTTCTTC. Protein sequence: CASSVASGRAYNEQFF.

The chain recombines TRBV27 with TRBJ1-5; 8 bases are a match to TRBD1. The CDR3 is 13 residues long. The V gene's germline CDR1 is MNHEY and CDR2 SMNVEV (reference sequence). V gave up 10 bases and J gave up 9 bases; unmatched junction bases: 11. The CDR3 is CATHGQGVWPQHF. The CDR3 nucleotides read TGTGCCACCCACGGACAGGGAGTATGGCCCCAGCATTTT.

This chain joins TRBV2 and TRBJ1-5, with D possibly being TRBD1 (5 bases). Trimming shortened V by 2 bases and J by 7 bases, and 12 bases separated the two germline ends. The CDR3 length is 14 residues. Germline-derived CDR1 and CDR2 are SNHLY and FYNNEI. CDR3 DNA: TGTGCCAGCAGTGAATACGTGGGGCACCAGCCCCAGCATTTT. Translation: CASSEYVGHQPQHF.

V gene TRBV6-1 combines with J gene TRBJ2-7; D unclear. CDR3 size: 14 residues. V was trimmed by 9 bases and J by 3 bases, leaving 18 bases between them. Germline V gene sequence: CDR1 MNHNS, CDR2 SASEGT. This CDR3 is CASAGPLSVYEQYF. The CDR3, as DNA: TGTGCCAGTGCCGGACCTCTCTCCGTCTACGAGCAGTACTTC.

The rearrangement joins TRBV9 to TRBJ1-1; D might be TRBD1 (6 bases). This CDR3 has 16 amino acids. Germline CDR1 and CDR2: SGDLS and YYNGEE. Trimming removed 3 bases from V and 3 bases from J, with 18 bases in between. For the CDR3, the DNA is TGTGCCAGCAGCGAATCAAGGGGGTCTGCGGACACTGAAGCTTTCTTT. Residues: CASSESRGSADTEAFF. Filled out from reference TRBV9 and TRBJ1-1, the complete variable domain reads DSGVTQTPKHLITATGQRVTLRCSPRSGDLSVYWYQQSLDQGLQFLIQYYNGEERAKGNILERFSAQQFPDLHSELNLSSLELGDSALYFCASSESRGSADTEAFFGQGTRLTVV.

V gene TRBV4-1 combines with J gene TRBJ1-3; D is unclear. Germline V gives CDR1 MGHRA, CDR2 YSYEKL. This CDR3 comprises 15 residues. V shed 5 bases and J shed 2 bases, with 13 bases lying between them. In DNA form, the CDR3 reads TGCGCCAGCAGCAGAGGCCGGGAGCCTGGAAACACCATATATTTT. It codes for CASSRGREPGNTIYF.

This clone came up once. The chain is built from TRBV4-3 and TRBJ1-5; TRBD1 is a possible D gene (6 bases). Germline-derived CDR1 and CDR2 are LGHNA and YSLEER. This CDR3 has 15 residues. The V end was cut by 1 base, the J end by 6 bases, with 13 bases between. DNA for the CDR3: TGCGCCAGCAGCCAAGGCTGGGGGCAGGGTCAGCCCCAGCATTTT. Translation: CASSQGWGQGQPQHF.

V is TRBV5-6 and J is TRBJ1-2; no reliable D call. The CDR3 is 14 amino acids. Trimming took off 2 bases at V and 7 bases at J, with 15 bases between the two ends. The germline CDR1 and CDR2 sequences are SGHDT and YYEEEE. The CDR3 reads CASSFGGGEFGYTF. The CDR3 coding sequence is TGTGCCAGCAGCTTTGGTGGCGGTGAGTTTGGCTACACCTTC.

The chain is built from TRBV10-3 and TRBJ2-7, with 7 bases aligning to TRBD1. The CDR3 extends over 14 amino acids. V dropped 6 bases and J dropped 1; count of bases not matched to a gene: 6. Per germline, CDR1 ENHRY and CDR2 SYGVKD. The CDR3 nucleotides are TGTGCCATCAGCGCCCGGGACAGTTCCTACGAGCAGTACTTC. Protein product: CAISARDSSYEQYF.

The rearrangement joins TRBV7-7 to TRBJ2-1; D is unclear. The CDR3 consists of 13 residues. V was trimmed by 2 bases and J by 6 bases, leaving 8 bases between them. Germline loops: CDR1 SSHAT, CDR2 FNYEAQ (reference sequence). The CDR3 loop reads CASSLLWSNEQFF. Here the CDR3 DNA reads TGTGCCAGCAGCTTATTATGGAGCAATGAGCAGTTCTTC. The full variable domain, completed using reference TRBV7-7 and TRBJ2-1, is GAGVSQSPRYKVTKRGQDVTLRCDPISSHATLYWYQQALGQGPEFLTYFNYEAQPDKSGLPSDRFSAERPEGSISTLTIQRTEQRDSAMYRCASSLLWSNEQFFGPGTRLTVL.

The chain couples TRBV4-3 to TRBJ2-2; D perhaps matches TRBD2 (7 bases). V was cut by 2 bases and J by 6 bases, with 13 bases left in between. The CDR3 runs 15 residues. The germline gives CDR1 LGHNA, CDR2 YSLEER. The CDR3 DNA reads as TGCGCCAGCAGCCAAAAGGCCGGGGGGCCCGGGGAGCTGTTTTTT. It codes for CASSQKAGGPGELFF.

This clone has just one count. The V and J genes are TRBV9 and TRBJ1-2; 9 bases align to TRBD1. With V trimmed by 3 bases and J by 4 bases, 7 bases remained unmatched. Germline CDR1 SGDLS, CDR2 YYNGEE. The CDR3 runs 15 residues. Here the CDR3 reads CASSAGDRAAYGYTF. CDR3 DNA: TGTGCCAGCAGCGCGGGGGACAGGGCGGCCTATGGCTACACCTTC.

The rearrangement joins TRBV29-1 to TRBJ1-1; D remains unclear. The CDR3 runs to 13 residues. The V gene lost 1 base and the J gene lost 2 bases, with 8 bases spanning the gap. CDR1 SQVTM and CDR2 ANQGSEA come from the germline V gene. CDR3 in DNA: TGCAGCGTTGAAGGAGGCGCAAACACTGAAGCTTTCTTT. Residues: CSVEGGANTEAFF.

This chain connects TRBV28 to TRBJ2-3; 10 positions agree with TRBD2. The V gene end was trimmed by 5 bases and the J gene end by 2 bases; junction bases not matched to a gene: 4. The CDR3 runs to 15 residues. Germline values: CDR1 MDHEN, CDR2 SYDVKM. DNA for the CDR3: TGTGCCAGCAGTCTGACTAGCGGGCCCACAGATACGCAGTATTTT. As protein: CASSLTSGPTDTQYF.

The V gene is TRBV7-9, the J gene TRBJ2-1; 10 bases agree with TRBD2. The CDR3 is made up of 14 amino acids. With 8 bases clipped from V and 8 bases from J, the junction kept 9 bases outside the gene matches. From germline, CDR1 is SEHNR and CDR2 FQNEAQ (reference sequence). This CDR3 is CASFRAGGPHEQFF. The CDR3 DNA reads as TGTGCCAGCTTCCGAGCGGGAGGGCCGCATGAGCAGTTCTTC.